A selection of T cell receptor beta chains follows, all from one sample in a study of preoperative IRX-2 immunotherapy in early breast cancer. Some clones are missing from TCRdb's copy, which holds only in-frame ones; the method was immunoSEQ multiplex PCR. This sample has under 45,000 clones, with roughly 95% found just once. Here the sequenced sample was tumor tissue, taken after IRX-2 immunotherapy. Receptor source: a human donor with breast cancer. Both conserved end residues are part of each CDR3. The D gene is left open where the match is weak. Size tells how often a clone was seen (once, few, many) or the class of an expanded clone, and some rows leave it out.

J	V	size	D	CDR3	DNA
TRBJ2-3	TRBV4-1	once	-	CASSARGQADTQYF	TGCGCCAGCAGCGCCCGGGGGCAGGCAGATACGCAGTATTTT
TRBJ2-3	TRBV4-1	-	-	CASSQEGVGVSTDTQYF	TGCGCCAGCAGCCAAGAAGGGGTGGGAGTTAGCACAGATACGCAGTATTTT
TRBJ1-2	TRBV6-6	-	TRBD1	CASRPQGGLGYTF	TGTGCCAGCAGACCACAGGGGGGTCTTGGCTACACCTTC
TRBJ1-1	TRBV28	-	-	CASSFPIGTEAFF	TGTGCCAGCAGTTTCCCTATTGGGACTGAAGCTTTCTTT
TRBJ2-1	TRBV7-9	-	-	CASSLTGGGSSYNEQFF	TGTGCCAGCAGCCTTACAGGGGGGGGGAGCTCCTACAATGAGCAGTTCTTC
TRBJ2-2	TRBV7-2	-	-	CASSSSSAGELFF	TGTGCCAGCAGCTCTTCCTCGGCCGGGGAGCTGTTTTTT
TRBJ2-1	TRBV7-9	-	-	CASSLAVLATEQFF	TGTGCCAGCAGCTTAGCGGTGCTAGCGACCGAGCAGTTCTTC
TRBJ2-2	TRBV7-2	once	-	CASSLRVTGELFF	TGTGCCAGCAGCTTAAGGGTTACCGGGGAGCTGTTTTTT
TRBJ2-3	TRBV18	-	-	CASSASSDTQYF	TGTGCCAGCTCGGCTAGCTCAGATACGCAGTATTTT
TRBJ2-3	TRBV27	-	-	CASSFSQGGLTDTQYF	TGTGCCAGCAGTTTCTCCCAGGGCGGGTTGACAGATACGCAGTATTTT
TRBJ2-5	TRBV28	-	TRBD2	CASTVLAGEGETQYF	TGTGCCAGCACCGTACTAGCGGGAGAGGGAGAGACCCAGTACTTC
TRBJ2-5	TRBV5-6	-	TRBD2	CASSAREIPWEQYF	TGTGCCAGCAGCGCGCGGGAGATACCGTGGGAGCAGTACTTC
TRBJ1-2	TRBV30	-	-	CAWWTLGFYGYTF	TGTGCCTGGTGGACACTCGGCTTCTATGGCTACACCTTC
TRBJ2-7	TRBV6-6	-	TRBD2	CASSYPRGGFSEQYF	TGTGCCAGCAGTTACCCCCGGGGGGGGTTCTCCGAGCAGTACTTC
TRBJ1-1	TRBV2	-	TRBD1	CAEGDRRAFF	TGTGCCGAGGGGGACAGAAGGGCTTTCTTT
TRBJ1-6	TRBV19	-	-	CASAFAGPYNSPLHF	TGTGCCAGTGCCTTTGCAGGCCCATATAATTCACCCCTCCACTTT
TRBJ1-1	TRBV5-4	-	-	CASSSNWGRNTEAFF	TGTGCCAGCAGCTCGAATTGGGGCCGGAACACTGAAGCTTTCTTT
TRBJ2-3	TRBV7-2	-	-	CASSRRGGKGSTDTQYF	TGTGCCAGCAGCCGCCGGGGCGGGAAAGGGAGCACAGATACGCAGTATTTT
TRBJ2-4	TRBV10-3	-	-	CAISDGLTAGAKNIQYF	TGTGCCATCAGTGACGGTCTCACAGCAGGCGCCAAAAACATTCAGTACTTC
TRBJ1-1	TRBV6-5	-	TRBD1	CASSWDSLGTEAFF	TGTGCCAGCAGTTGGGACAGTCTGGGCACTGAAGCTTTCTTT
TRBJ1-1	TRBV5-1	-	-	CASSGVEGGTEAFF	TGCGCCAGCAGCGGGGTTGAGGGGGGTACTGAAGCTTTCTTT
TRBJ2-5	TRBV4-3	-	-	CASSQLRQETQYF	TGCGCCAGCAGCCAGCTGCGACAAGAGACCCAGTACTTC
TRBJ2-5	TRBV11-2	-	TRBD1	CASSLPTGGQETQYF	TGTGCCAGCAGCCTCCCGACAGGGGGCCAAGAGACCCAGTACTTC
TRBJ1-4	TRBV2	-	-	CASSERANMGEKLFF	TGTGCCAGCAGTGAAAGGGCAAATATGGGGGAAAAACTGTTTTTT
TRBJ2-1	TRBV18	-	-	CASSPPAWGVDEQFF	TGTGCCAGCTCACCACCAGCGTGGGGGGTGGATGAGCAGTTCTTC
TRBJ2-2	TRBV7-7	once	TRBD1	CASSLGTGNTGELFF	TGTGCCAGCAGCTTAGGGACAGGGAACACCGGGGAGCTGTTTTTT
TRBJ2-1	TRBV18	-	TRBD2	CASSPGGGGVDEQFF	TGTGCCAGCTCACCCGGCGGCGGGGGGGTCGATGAGCAGTTCTTC
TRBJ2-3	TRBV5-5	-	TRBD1	CASSRTGPGTDTQYF	TGTGCCAGCAGCCGGACAGGGCCCGGCACAGATACGCAGTATTTT
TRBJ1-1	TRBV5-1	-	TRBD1	CASSLMTGTKRTEAFF	TGCGCCAGCAGCCTAATGACAGGGACTAAACGTACTGAAGCTTTCTTT
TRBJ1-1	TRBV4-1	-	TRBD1	CASSSRGLNTEAFF	TGCGCCAGCAGCTCGAGGGGGCTGAACACTGAAGCTTTCTTT
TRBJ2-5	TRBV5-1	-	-	CASRGRSPRETQYF	TGCGCCAGCAGGGGACGGAGCCCCCGGGAGACCCAGTACTTC
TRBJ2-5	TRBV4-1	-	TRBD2	CASSQEGLAGGRQETQYF	TGCGCCAGCAGCCAAGAGGGACTAGCGGGGGGTCGGCAAGAGACCCAGTACTTC
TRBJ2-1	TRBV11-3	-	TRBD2	CASSAGTSGRGNEQFF	TGTGCCAGCAGCGCCGGGACTAGCGGGAGGGGTAATGAGCAGTTCTTC
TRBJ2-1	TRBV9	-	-	CASSVGAVPTHNEQFF	TGTGCCAGCAGCGTAGGGGCAGTCCCTACTCACAATGAGCAGTTCTTC
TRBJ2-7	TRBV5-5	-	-	CASSLDTYEQYF	TGTGCCAGCAGCTTGGATACCTACGAGCAGTACTTC
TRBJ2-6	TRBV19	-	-	CASSPLAGANVLTF	TGTGCCAGTAGCCCGTTGGCTGGGGCCAACGTCCTGACTTTC
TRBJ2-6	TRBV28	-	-	CASSPRGAGANVLTF	TGTGCCAGCAGTCCCAGGGGGGCTGGGGCCAACGTCCTGACTTTC
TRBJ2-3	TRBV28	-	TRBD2	CASSTRLAGTDTQYF	TGTGCCAGCAGTACCAGACTAGCGGGCACAGATACGCAGTATTTT
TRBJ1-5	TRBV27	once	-	CASSSQNQPQHF	TGTGCCAGCAGTTCGCAGAATCAGCCCCAGCATTTT
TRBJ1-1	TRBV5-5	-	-	CASSYRPGIPQTAFF	TGTGCCAGCAGCTACCGCCCGGGCATCCCCCAGACAGCTTTCTTT
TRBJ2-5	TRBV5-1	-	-	CASSLAKGVETQYF	TGCGCCAGCAGCTTGGCCAAAGGAGTGGAGACCCAGTACTTC